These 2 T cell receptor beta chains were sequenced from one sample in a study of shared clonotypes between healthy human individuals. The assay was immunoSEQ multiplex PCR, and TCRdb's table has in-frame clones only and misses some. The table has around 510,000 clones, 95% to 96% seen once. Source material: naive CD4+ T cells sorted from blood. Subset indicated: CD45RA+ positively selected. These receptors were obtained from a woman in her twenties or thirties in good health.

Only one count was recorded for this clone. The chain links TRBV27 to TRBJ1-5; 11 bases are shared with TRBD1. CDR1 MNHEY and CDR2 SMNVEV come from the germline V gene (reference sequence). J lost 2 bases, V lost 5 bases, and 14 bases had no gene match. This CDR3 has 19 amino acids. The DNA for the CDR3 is TGTGCCAGCAGTCCGGAGGACAGGGGGCAGACGGGGCGCAATCAGCCCCAGCATTTT. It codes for CASSPEDRGQTGRNQPQHF.

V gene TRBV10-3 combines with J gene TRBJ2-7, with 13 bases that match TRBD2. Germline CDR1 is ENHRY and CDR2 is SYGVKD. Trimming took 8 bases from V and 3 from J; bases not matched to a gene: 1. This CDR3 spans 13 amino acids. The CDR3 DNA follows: TGTGCCATCGGGACTAGCGGGAACTACGAGCAGTACTTC. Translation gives CAIGTSGNYEQYF.